Sequencing of this TCR beta chain was carried out in a study of Ad26.COV2.S vaccination and SARS-CoV-2 variants. Background on the study: Of the COV1001 trial arms, the Ad26.COV2.S arm included the donor. Study results and limitations: The TCR-based breadth and depth measures might underestimate overall T cell responses. The study found higher spike-specific TCR breadth in vaccine than placebo recipients. Across vaccine and placebo recipients, the breadth of non-spike TCRs was similar.

This CDR3 is built from 17 residues. Germline V lookup: CDR1 LGHNA, CDR2 YNFKEQ. V was clipped by 4 bases and J by 1 base; unmatched bases: 9. In the case of this clone: Its antigen is as yet unknown.

TCRdb keeps only in-frame clones here, not all; method: immunoSEQ multiplex PCR. Here the sample spans more than 400,000 clones, around 90% being singletons. The treatment here: around 19 received Ad26.COV2.S at low or high dose, single or two shots; five or six received placebo; per-sample allocation not given. Collection of the samples took place on day 63 after the first injection of vaccine or placebo. The source of this sequence is a person aged 18-60 years who received the Ad26.COV2.S COVID-19 vaccine or a placebo. This specimen was peripheral blood, taken in a trial of Ad26.COV2.S vaccine versus placebo. The rearrangement joins TRBV4-2 to TRBJ2-2; 7 bases are shared with TRBD1. CDR3 amino acids: CASSPVGTEGNTGELFF. The CDR3 nucleotides are TGTGCCAGCAGCCCTGTAGGGACAGAGGGGAACACCGGGGAGCTGTTTTTT.